This entry concerns a single T cell receptor beta chain. TCRdb keeps only in-frame clones here, not all; method: immunoSEQ multiplex PCR. The sample holds about 380,000 clones; about 97% are singletons and the top ten take 0.25% to 0.35%. The data were obtained in a study of shared clonotypes between healthy human individuals. This TCR was sampled from a man aged 25 to 40 in good health. Source material: memory CD8+ T cells sorted from blood. Stated subset: CD45RO+ cells pooled with CCR7-negative TemRA cells.

The CDR3 protein is CASSPTSGTDTQYF. The CDR3 coding sequence is TGTGCCAGCAGCCCGACTAGCGGCACAGATACGCAGTATTTT. V is TRBV7-9 and J is TRBJ2-3; 8 nucleotides match TRBD2. V was pared by 5 bases and J by 1 base, with 2 bases of the junction left unmatched. This CDR3 is built from 14 residues. Per the germline V gene, CDR1 is SEHNR and CDR2 is FQNEAQ (reference sequence).